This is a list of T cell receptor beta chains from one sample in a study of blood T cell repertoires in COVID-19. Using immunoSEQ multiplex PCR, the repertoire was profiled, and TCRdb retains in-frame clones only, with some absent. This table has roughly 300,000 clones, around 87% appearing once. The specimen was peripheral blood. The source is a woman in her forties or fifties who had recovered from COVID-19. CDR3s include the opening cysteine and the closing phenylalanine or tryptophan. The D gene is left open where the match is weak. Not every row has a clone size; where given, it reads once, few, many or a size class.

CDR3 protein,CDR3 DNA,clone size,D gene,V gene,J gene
CASSLRGRGEKLFF,TGTGCCAGTAGTCTCAGGGGGCGCGGTGAAAAACTGTTTTTT,-,TRBD1,TRBV19,TRBJ1-4
CASRSGIPTDTQYF,TGTGCCAGTCGTAGCGGGATCCCTACAGATACGCAGTATTTT,-,TRBD2,TRBV27,TRBJ2-3
CASSLEIGRGYEQYF,TGTGCCAGCAGCTTGGAGATAGGCAGGGGCTACGAGCAGTACTTC,few,-,TRBV5-4,TRBJ2-7
CASRQHQDNYGYTF,TGTGCCAGCAGACAGCACCAGGATAACTATGGCTACACCTTC,-,-,TRBV6-5,TRBJ1-2
CASRYQGGANEKLFF,TGTGCCAGCAGATACCAGGGGGGAGCTAATGAAAAACTGTTTTTT,-,TRBD1,TRBV2,TRBJ1-4
CASSVTSYNEQFF,TGTGCCAGCAGTGTGACTAGCTACAATGAGCAGTTCTTC,-,-,TRBV6-2/TRBV6-3,TRBJ2-1
CASSSWQGVDYGYTF,TGTGCCAGCAGCTCTTGGCAGGGGGTAGACTATGGCTACACCTTC,once,TRBD1,TRBV7-8,TRBJ1-2
CASSGTSGNYNEQFF,TGTGCCAGCAGCGGGACTAGCGGGAACTACAATGAGCAGTTCTTC,few,TRBD2,TRBV5-4,TRBJ2-1
CASTSDLRSPYEQYF,TGTGCCAGCACTTCAGATTTAAGGAGCCCCTACGAGCAGTACTTC,-,-,TRBV5-5,TRBJ2-7
CASRRTDFNTGELFF,TGCGCCAGCAGACGGACAGATTTCAACACCGGGGAGCTGTTTTTT,-,-,TRBV5-1,TRBJ2-2